This T cell receptor beta chain derives from a study of vaccination effects on CD4 cells after COVID-19. Background on the study: Post-vaccine specimens arrived a median 72 days past the second dose.

Study findings and constraints: Convalescent patients were scarce in the study, and it lacked early post-infection timepoints.

TCRdb's table, derived via immunoSEQ multiplex PCR, lists solely in-frame clones and lacks some. The data contain roughly 59,000 clones, roughly 80% of them singletons. The CDR3 covers 16 residues. V was pared by 1 base and J by 0 bases, with 5 bases of the junction left unmatched. CDR1 is SGHRS, CDR2 YFSETQ, per germline. Viral peptide pool expansion of antigen-specific CD4+ T cells preceded sequencing in the ViraFEST assay. Culturing for more than 9 days preceded CD4+ T cell isolation. Vaccination of participants consisted of two doses of either the BNT162b2 or mRNA-1273 vaccine. Testing of the vaccine recipients showed negative nucleocapsid antibodies and no prior SARS-CoV-2 infection. Supplemented with around 9.6 IU/ml IL-2 and 10 ug/ml peptides, about 2 million PBMC per well were kept in culture. As to this clone: Antigen unknown.

The genes are TRBV5-1 and TRBJ2-3; 7 bases are shared with TRBD2. The sample here was CD4+ T cells from PBMCs cultured with HCoV-OC43 spike peptides, taken after COVID-19 vaccination. Specified subset: HCoV-OC43 spike overlapping peptide pool stimulation. This TCR derives from a human donor who received a COVID-19 vaccine. As DNA, the CDR3 is TGCGCCAGCAGCTTGTATTCTAGCGGTAGCACAGATACGCAGTATTTT. Protein sequence: CASSLYSSGSTDTQYF.